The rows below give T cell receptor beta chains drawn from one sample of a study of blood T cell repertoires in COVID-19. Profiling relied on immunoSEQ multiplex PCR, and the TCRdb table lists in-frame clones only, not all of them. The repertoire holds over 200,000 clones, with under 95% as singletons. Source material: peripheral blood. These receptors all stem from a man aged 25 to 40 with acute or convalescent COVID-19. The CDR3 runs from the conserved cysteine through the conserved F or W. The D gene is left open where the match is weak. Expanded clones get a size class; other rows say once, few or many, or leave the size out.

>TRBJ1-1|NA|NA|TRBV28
TGTGCCAGCAGTCCGCCGGGGAACACTGAAGCTTTCTTT
CASSPPGNTEAFF
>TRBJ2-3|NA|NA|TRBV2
TGTGCCAGCAGTGAAAGCCAGGGGAAGACAGATACGCAGTATTTT
CASSESQGKTDTQYF
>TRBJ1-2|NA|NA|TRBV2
TGTGCCAGCAGTGACAGGGGAAGTTTGGGAGGCTACACCTTC
CASSDRGSLGGYTF
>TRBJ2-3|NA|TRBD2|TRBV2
TGTGCCAGCATGGGACTAGCGGGGTCGATGATGGGCACAGATACGCAGTATTTT
CASMGLAGSMMGTDTQYF
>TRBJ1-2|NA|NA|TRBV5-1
TGCGCCAGCAGCTCCCGGGACACTGATGGCTACACCTTC
CASSSRDTDGYTF
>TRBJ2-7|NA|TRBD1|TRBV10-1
TGCGCCAGCAGCCCCTCACGACAGGGCTACGAGCAGTACTTC
CASSPSRQGYEQYF
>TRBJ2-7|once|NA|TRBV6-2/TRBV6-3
TGTGCCAGCAGTTACTCCCCTTACGAGCAGTACTTC
CASSYSPYEQYF
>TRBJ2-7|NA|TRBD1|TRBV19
TGTGCCAGTAGTATATCCCCTACGACAGGGCTGAGGTACGAGCAGTACTTC
CASSISPTTGLRYEQYF
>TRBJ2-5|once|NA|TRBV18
TGTGCCAGCTCACCACGGAGCGTCCCAGGGGTTCGGGAGACCCAGTACTTC
CASSPRSVPGVRETQYF
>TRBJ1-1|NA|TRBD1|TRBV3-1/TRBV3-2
TGTGCCAGCAGCCAGAGACAGGGGATTTCCACTGAAGCTTTCTTT
CASSQRQGISTEAFF
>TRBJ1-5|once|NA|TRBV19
TGTGCCAGTCGTCCCCCAGTGATCAATCAGCCCCAGCATTTT
CASRPPVINQPQHF
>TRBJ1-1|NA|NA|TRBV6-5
TGTGCCAGCAGTTACTCGAACAGGAGGAACACTGAAGCTTTCTTT
CASSYSNRRNTEAFF
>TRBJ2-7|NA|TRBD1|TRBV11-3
TGTGCCAGCAGCTTAGAAAGTACAGGGGGCTGGGGTCGGTACGAGCAGTACTTC
CASSLESTGGWGRYEQYF
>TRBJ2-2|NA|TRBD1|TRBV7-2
TGTGCCAGCAGCTTGGGACAGGGGGTCTCCGGGGAGCTGTTTTTT
CASSLGQGVSGELFF
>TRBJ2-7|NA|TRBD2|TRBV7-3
TGTGCCAGCAGCTTAACGGGCGGGAGGGCTCAGAGTGAGCAGTACTTC
CASSLTGGRAQSEQYF
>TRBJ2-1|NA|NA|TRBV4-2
TGTGCCAGCAGCCAAATGCTAATAGGACTTTTGAATGAGCAGTTCTTC
CASSQMLIGLLNEQFF
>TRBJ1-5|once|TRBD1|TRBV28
TGTGCCGGACAGGGGACGCATCAGCCCCAGCATTTT
CAGQGTHQPQHF
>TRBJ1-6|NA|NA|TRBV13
TGTGCCAGCTCTTTGGGGGGGGCACGGTCACCCCTCCACTTT
CASSLGGARSPLHF
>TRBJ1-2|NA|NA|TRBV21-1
TGTGCCAGCAGCGTTCGCACCGACAGGGTATATGGCTACACCTTC
CASSVRTDRVYGYTF
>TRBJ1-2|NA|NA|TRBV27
TGTGCCAGCAGGAGAAACACAGGTTTAAACTATGGCTACACCTTC
CASRRNTGLNYGYTF
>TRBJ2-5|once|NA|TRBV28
TGTGCCAGCAGTTCCCTTGAGACCCAGTACTTC
CASSSLETQYF
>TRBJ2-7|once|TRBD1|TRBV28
TGTGCCAGCAGTCCGCCTATACAGGGGGCCGAGCAGTACTTC
CASSPPIQGAEQYF
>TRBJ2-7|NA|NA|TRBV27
TGTGCCAGCAGTTTACGGGGGAACCCGAACTACGAGCAGTACTTC
CASSLRGNPNYEQYF
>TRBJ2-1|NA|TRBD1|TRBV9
TGTGCCAGCAGCATAGACAGGGGGGACTACAATGAGCAGTTCTTC
CASSIDRGDYNEQFF
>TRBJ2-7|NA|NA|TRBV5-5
TGTGCCAGCAGCCTCAGCGGGCAACTCTACGAGCAGTACTTC
CASSLSGQLYEQYF
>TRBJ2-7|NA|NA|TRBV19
TGTGCCAGTAGTATAGACCCGTTCTACGAGCAGTACTTC
CASSIDPFYEQYF
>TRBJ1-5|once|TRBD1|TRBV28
TGTGCCAGCAGGTCCCCGCGGACAGGGGCAAATCAGCCCCAGCATTTT
CASRSPRTGANQPQHF
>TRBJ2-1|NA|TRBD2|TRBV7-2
TGTGCCAGCAGCTTCACCGGGACTAGCGGGAGGGGGTACAATGAGCAGTTCTTC
CASSFTGTSGRGYNEQFF
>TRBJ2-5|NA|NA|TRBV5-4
TGTGCCAGCAGCTTGGGAGGTCAAGAGACCCAGTACTTC
CASSLGGQETQYF
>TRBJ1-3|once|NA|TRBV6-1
TGTGCCAGCAGTGAATTCAGGGCAAACTCTGGAAACACCATATATTTT
CASSEFRANSGNTIYF
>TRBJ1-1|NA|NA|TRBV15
TGTGCCACCAGCAGAGTGAACAGGGTATTGGTAAGGAACACTGAAGCTTTCTTT
CATSRVNRVLVRNTEAFF
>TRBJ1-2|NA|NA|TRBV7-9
TGTGCCAGCAGCCTTAGGACAGTTAACTATGGCTACACCTTC
CASSLRTVNYGYTF
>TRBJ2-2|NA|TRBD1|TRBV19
TGTGCCAGTAACCATGTCGGGACAGGGGCCGGGGAGCTGTTTTTT
CASNHVGTGAGELFF
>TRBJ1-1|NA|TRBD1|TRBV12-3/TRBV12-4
TGTGCCAGCAGTTTTACAGGGGGCACTGAAGCTTTCTTT
CASSFTGGTEAFF
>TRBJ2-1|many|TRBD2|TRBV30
TGTGCCTGGAGAGCGGGGGGGCCACACAATGAGCAGTTCTTC
CAWRAGGPHNEQFF
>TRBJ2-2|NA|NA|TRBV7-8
TGTGCCAGCAGCTCGACCCCGCAGGCCGGGGAGCTGTTTTTT
CASSSTPQAGELFF
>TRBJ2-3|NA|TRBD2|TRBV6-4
TGTGCCAGCAGCCGGGGGCTAGCGGGAGCAGATACGCAGTATTTT
CASSRGLAGADTQYF
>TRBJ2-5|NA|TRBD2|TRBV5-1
TGCGCCAGCAGCTCCACTAGCGAGGCCTTCCAAGAGACCCAGTACTTC
CASSSTSEAFQETQYF
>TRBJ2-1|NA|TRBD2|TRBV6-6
TGTGCCAGCAGCGGGACTAGCGGGAGGTATGAGCAGTTCTTC
CASSGTSGRYEQFF
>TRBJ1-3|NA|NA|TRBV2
TGTGCCAGCAGTTCCTCCCGCCCGGGGTCTGGAAACACCATATATTTT
CASSSSRPGSGNTIYF
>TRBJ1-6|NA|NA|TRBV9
TGTGCCAGCAGCCCCAGAGGTGGTAAAGGGAGTCTCGGGTCCCTCCACTTT
CASSPRGGKGSLGSLHF
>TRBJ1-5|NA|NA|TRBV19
TGTGCCAGTAGTATCTATAGGACAGCAGAGCAGCCCCAGCATTTT
CASSIYRTAEQPQHF
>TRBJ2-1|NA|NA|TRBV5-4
TGTGCCAGCAGCTTGGGACGGGGCAATGAGCAGTTCTTC
CASSLGRGNEQFF
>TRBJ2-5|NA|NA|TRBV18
TGTGCCAGCTCACCGACCCAGAGACAGCCTGGGGAGACCCAGTACTTC
CASSPTQRQPGETQYF
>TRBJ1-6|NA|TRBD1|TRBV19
TGTGCCAGTAGTATCAGGGACAGGGGGCATAATTCACCCCTCCACTTT
CASSIRDRGHNSPLHF
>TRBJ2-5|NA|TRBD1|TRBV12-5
TGTGCTAGTGGTTTGGTTGGGACAGGGGGCCTCCAAGAGACCCAGTACTTC
CASGLVGTGGLQETQYF
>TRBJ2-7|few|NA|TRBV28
TGTGCCACCTCTTTACCCCGGGACAAAACCTACGAGCAGTACTTC
CATSLPRDKTYEQYF
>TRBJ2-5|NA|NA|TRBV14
TGTGCCAGCAGCCAAGGTTCCCTTACCAGAGAGACCCAGTACTTC
CASSQGSLTRETQYF
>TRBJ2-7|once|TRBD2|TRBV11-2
TGTGCCAGCCGACTGCCGGGGGGGCCGGGTGAGCAGTACTTC
CASRLPGGPGEQYF
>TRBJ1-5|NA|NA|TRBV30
TGTGCCTGGAGTCAGGGGCTTAGCAATCAGCCCCAGCATTTT
CAWSQGLSNQPQHF
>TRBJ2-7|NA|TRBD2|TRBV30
TGTGCCTGGAGCCCAACTAGCGGGATAGGGCAGTACTTC
CAWSPTSGIGQYF
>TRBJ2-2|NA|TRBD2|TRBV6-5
TGTGCCAGCAGTTACCAAGCGGGGTCGGGCACCGGGGAGCTGTTTTTT
CASSYQAGSGTGELFF
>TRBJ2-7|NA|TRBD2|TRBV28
TGTGCCAGCAACCCTGGATGGGGGACTAGCGGTCTCTCCTACGAGCAGTACTTC
CASNPGWGTSGLSYEQYF
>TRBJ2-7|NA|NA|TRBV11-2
TGTGCCAGCAGCCTAGGCGGGGTCAGCTCCTACGAGCAGTACTTC
CASSLGGVSSYEQYF
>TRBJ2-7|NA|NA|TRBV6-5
TGTGCCAGCAACTCGGGGACAATCGTAACCTACGAGCAGTACTTC
CASNSGTIVTYEQYF
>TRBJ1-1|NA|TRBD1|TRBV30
TGTGCCTGGAGCCCCCAGACAGGGCGAGGGACTGAAGCTTTCTTT
CAWSPQTGRGTEAFF
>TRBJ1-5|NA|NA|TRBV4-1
TGCGCCAGCAGCCTTGGGGCCGATCAGCCCCAGCATTTT
CASSLGADQPQHF
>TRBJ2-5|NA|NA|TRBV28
TGTGCCATTAACGGGCAGGGCCCAGAGACCCAGTACTTC
CAINGQGPETQYF
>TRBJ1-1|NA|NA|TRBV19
TGTGCCAGTAGTATAGATATCGGGTCCATGAACACTGAAGCTTTCTTT
CASSIDIGSMNTEAFF
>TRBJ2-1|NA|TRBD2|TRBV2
TGTGCCAGCAGGGCGGGACTAGCGGGATACGAGCAGTTCTTC
CASRAGLAGYEQFF